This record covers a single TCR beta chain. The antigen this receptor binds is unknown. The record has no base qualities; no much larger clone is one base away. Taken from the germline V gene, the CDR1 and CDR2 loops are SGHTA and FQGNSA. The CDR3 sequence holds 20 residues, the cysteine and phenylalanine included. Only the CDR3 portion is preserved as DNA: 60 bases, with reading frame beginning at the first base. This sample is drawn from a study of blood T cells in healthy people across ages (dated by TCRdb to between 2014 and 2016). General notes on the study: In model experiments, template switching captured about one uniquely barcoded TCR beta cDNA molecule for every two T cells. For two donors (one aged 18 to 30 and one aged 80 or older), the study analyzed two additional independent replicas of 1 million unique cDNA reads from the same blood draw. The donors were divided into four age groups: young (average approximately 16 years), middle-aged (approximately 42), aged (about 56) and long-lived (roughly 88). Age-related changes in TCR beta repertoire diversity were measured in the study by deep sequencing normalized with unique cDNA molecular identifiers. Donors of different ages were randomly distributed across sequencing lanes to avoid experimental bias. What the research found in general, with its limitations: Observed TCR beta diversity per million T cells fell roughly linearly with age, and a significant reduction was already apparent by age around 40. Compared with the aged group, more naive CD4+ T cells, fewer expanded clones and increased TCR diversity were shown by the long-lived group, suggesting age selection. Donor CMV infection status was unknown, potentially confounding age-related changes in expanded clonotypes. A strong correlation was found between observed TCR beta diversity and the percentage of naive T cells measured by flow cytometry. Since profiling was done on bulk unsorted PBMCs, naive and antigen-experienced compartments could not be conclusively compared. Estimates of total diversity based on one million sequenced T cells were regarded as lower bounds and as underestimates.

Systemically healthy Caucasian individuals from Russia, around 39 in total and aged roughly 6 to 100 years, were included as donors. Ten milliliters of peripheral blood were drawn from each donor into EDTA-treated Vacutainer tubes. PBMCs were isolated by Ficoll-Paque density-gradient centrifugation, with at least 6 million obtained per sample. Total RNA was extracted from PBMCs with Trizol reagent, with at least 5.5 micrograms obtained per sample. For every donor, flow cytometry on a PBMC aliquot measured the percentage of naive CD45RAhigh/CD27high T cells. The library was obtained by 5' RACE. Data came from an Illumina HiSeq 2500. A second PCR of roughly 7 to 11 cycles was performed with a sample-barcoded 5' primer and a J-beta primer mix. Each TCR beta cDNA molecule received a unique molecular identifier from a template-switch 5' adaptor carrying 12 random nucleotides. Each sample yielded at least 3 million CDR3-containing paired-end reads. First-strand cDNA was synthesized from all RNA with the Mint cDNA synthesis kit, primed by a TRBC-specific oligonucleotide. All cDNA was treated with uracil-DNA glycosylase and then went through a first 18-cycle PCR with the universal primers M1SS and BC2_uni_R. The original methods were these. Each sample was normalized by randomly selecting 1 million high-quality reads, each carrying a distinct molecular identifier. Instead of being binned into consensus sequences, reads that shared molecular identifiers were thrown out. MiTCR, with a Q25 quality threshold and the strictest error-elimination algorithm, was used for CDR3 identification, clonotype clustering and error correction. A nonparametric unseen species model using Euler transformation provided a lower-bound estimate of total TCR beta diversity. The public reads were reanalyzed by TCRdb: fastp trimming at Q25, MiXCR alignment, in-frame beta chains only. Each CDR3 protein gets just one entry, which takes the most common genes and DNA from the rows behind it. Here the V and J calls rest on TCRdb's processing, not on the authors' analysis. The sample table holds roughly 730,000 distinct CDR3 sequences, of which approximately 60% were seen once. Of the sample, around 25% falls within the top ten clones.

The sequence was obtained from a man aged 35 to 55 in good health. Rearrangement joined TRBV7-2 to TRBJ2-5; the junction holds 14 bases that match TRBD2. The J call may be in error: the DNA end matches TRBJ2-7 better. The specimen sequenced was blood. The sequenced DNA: TGTGCCAGCAGCTTAGAGGCGGGGACTAGCGGGAGTTCGCGACGCGACGAGCAGTACTTC. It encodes CASSLEAGTSGSSRRDEQYF.